A selection of T cell receptor beta chains follows, all from one sample in a study of shared clonotypes between healthy human individuals. The table came from immunoSEQ multiplex PCR; TCRdb's copy has only in-frame clones and leaves some out. The table shows about 2.4 million clones, with over 85% occurring only once. What was sequenced was naive CD4+ T cells from PBMCs. The origin of the receptors is a young man in good health. Some clones in this sample may be carry-over from other donors' samples. CDR3s include the opening cysteine and the closing phenylalanine or tryptophan. Fields, in order: J gene, D gene, clone size, V gene, CDR3 DNA, CDR3 protein. The D gene is left open where the match is weak. Clone size appears in some rows only: once, few, many, or a class for an expanded clone.

J: TRBJ2-7
D: -
size: -
V: TRBV4-1
DNA: TGCGCCAGCAGCCACGGTCGGGGGAGCTCCTACGAGCAGTACTTC
CDR3: CASSHGRGSSYEQYF

J: TRBJ2-5
D: -
size: -
V: TRBV5-1
DNA: TGCGCCAGCAGCTTGTTAGGGGACCGGGGGACCCAGTACTTC
CDR3: CASSLLGDRGTQYF

J: TRBJ2-5
D: -
size: -
V: TRBV2
DNA: TGTGCCAGCAGTGAATACAGTTCTGAGGAAGAGACCCAGTACTTC
CDR3: CASSEYSSEEETQYF

J: TRBJ2-3
D: -
size: once
V: TRBV2
DNA: TGTGCCAGCAGTGATAACGGCGTTGGCGTTGCAGATACGCAGTATTTT
CDR3: CASSDNGVGVADTQYF

J: TRBJ1-6
D: -
size: -
V: TRBV25-1
DNA: TGTGCCAGCAGTGAGGCAGGACGCTACAATTCACCCCTCCACTTT
CDR3: CASSEAGRYNSPLHF

J: TRBJ1-1
D: -
size: few
V: TRBV5-1
DNA: TGCGCCAGCAGCTTAACAACAGAAAACACTGAAGCTTTCTTT
CDR3: CASSLTTENTEAFF

J: TRBJ2-7
D: TRBD2
size: -
V: TRBV11-2
DNA: TGTGCCAGCAGCTTAGTGTCTAGCGGGAACTACGAGCAGTACTTC
CDR3: CASSLVSSGNYEQYF

J: TRBJ2-2
D: TRBD1
size: -
V: TRBV6-5
DNA: TGTGCCAGCAGTTACTCGGGGACAGGGGGCACCGGGGAGCTGTTTTTT
CDR3: CASSYSGTGGTGELFF

J: TRBJ2-4
D: -
size: -
V: TRBV18
DNA: TGTGCCAGCTCACCTCGCGAGGGGGAAAACATTCAGTACTTC
CDR3: CASSPREGENIQYF

J: TRBJ2-7
D: TRBD1
size: -
V: TRBV25-1
DNA: TGTGCCAGCAAAGAAAATGGCTGGGACAGCGAGCAGTACTTC
CDR3: CASKENGWDSEQYF

J: TRBJ2-1
D: -
size: -
V: TRBV4-1
DNA: TGCGCCAGCAGCCGAGACCCTGGCAGGTACAATGAGCAGTTCTTC
CDR3: CASSRDPGRYNEQFF

J: TRBJ1-1
D: TRBD1
size: -
V: TRBV5-1
DNA: TGCGCCAGCAGCTCGCGGGACAGGTCACCAGTGGTGAACACTGAAGCTTTCTTT
CDR3: CASSSRDRSPVVNTEAFF

J: TRBJ2-7
D: TRBD2
size: -
V: TRBV19
DNA: TGTGCCAGTAGTAGACTAGCGGGGTCCTACGAGCAGTACTTC
CDR3: CASSRLAGSYEQYF

J: TRBJ2-4
D: -
size: -
V: TRBV19
DNA: TGTGCCAGTAGTACCTACGGGGGTGCCAAAAACATTCAGTACTTC
CDR3: CASSTYGGAKNIQYF

J: TRBJ1-1
D: TRBD1
size: once
V: TRBV6-5
DNA: TGTGCCAGCAGAAAAACAGGGGATGGCACTGAAGCTTTCTTT
CDR3: CASRKTGDGTEAFF

J: TRBJ1-5
D: -
size: -
V: TRBV28
DNA: TGTGCCAGCCACCGGGACAGCAATCAGCCCCAGCATTTT
CDR3: CASHRDSNQPQHF

J: TRBJ2-3
D: TRBD1
size: -
V: TRBV19
DNA: TGTGCCAGTAGTATACGTCGACAGGGGGCAGATACGCAGTATTTT
CDR3: CASSIRRQGADTQYF

J: TRBJ2-7
D: TRBD1
size: -
V: TRBV7-2
DNA: TGTGCCAGCAGCCCTCAGGGGGACCTATACGAGCAGTACTTC
CDR3: CASSPQGDLYEQYF

J: TRBJ2-2
D: -
size: -
V: TRBV7-7
DNA: TGTGCCAGCAGCAATTTAGAAAATAGGATCGGGCCCGGGGAGCTGTTTTTT
CDR3: CASSNLENRIGPGELFF

J: TRBJ1-2
D: -
size: -
V: TRBV14
DNA: TGTGCCAGCAGCCGCTCCCGGACTTCAAACTATGGCTACACCTTC
CDR3: CASSRSRTSNYGYTF

J: TRBJ1-1
D: -
size: -
V: TRBV7-9
DNA: TGTGCCAGCAGCCCCCGGACGGATAACACTGAAGCTTTCTTT
CDR3: CASSPRTDNTEAFF

J: TRBJ2-5
D: -
size: -
V: TRBV5-6
DNA: TGTGCCAGCAGCTTGGAGTACGTAGGGGAGACCCAGTACTTC
CDR3: CASSLEYVGETQYF

J: TRBJ1-1
D: TRBD1
size: once
V: TRBV5-1
DNA: TGCGCCAGCAGCACAGACAGGGTTTCCACTGAAGCTTTCTTT
CDR3: CASSTDRVSTEAFF

J: TRBJ2-2
D: TRBD2
size: -
V: TRBV7-2
DNA: TGTGCCAGCAGCCCCGCTCAGCGGGAGGGCCTGGGGACCGGGGAGCTGTTTTTT
CDR3: CASSPAQREGLGTGELFF

J: TRBJ1-4
D: TRBD1
size: -
V: TRBV19
DNA: TGTGCCAGCCAGGGGGGCGGTGCGGGTGAAAAACTGTTTTTT
CDR3: CASQGGGAGEKLFF

J: TRBJ2-5
D: -
size: -
V: TRBV7-3
DNA: TGTGCCAGCAGCCTTACGGGACAAAATAAAGAGACCCAGTACTTC
CDR3: CASSLTGQNKETQYF

J: TRBJ1-4
D: -
size: -
V: TRBV5-1
DNA: TGCGCCAGCAGCTTGGCCGGGAACAGACTAAATGAAAAACTGTTTTTT
CDR3: CASSLAGNRLNEKLFF

J: TRBJ1-1
D: -
size: few
V: TRBV6-5
DNA: TGTGCCAGCAGGGGCAGGGTCGCTGAAGCTTTCTTT
CDR3: CASRGRVAEAFF

J: TRBJ2-7
D: -
size: -
V: TRBV7-8
DNA: TGTGCCAGCAGCTTCTGGGTTCCGAGCGGGCTCACCTACGAGCAGTACTTC
CDR3: CASSFWVPSGLTYEQYF

J: TRBJ2-7
D: -
size: -
V: TRBV15
DNA: TGTGCCACCAGTTGGAGCGGCCCCTTGGGGTACGAGCAGTACTTC
CDR3: CATSWSGPLGYEQYF

J: TRBJ2-5
D: TRBD1
size: -
V: TRBV27
DNA: TGTGCCAGCAGTTTATCGGGACAGGGATTTTTTGAGACCCAGTACTTC
CDR3: CASSLSGQGFFETQYF

J: TRBJ1-1
D: TRBD1
size: few
V: TRBV5-1
DNA: TGCGCCAGCTCGGCAGGGGGCACTGAAGCTTTCTTT
CDR3: CASSAGGTEAFF

J: TRBJ2-6
D: -
size: -
V: TRBV5-6
DNA: TGTGCCAGCAGCTTGTTGGGGGCCAACGTCCTGACTTTC
CDR3: CASSLLGANVLTF

J: TRBJ2-1
D: TRBD2
size: -
V: TRBV29-1
DNA: TGCAGCGTTGGCCAGCTAGCGGGAGTAAACAATGAGCAGTTCTTC
CDR3: CSVGQLAGVNNEQFF

J: TRBJ2-1
D: TRBD1
size: once
V: TRBV5-1
DNA: TGCGCCAGCAGCCCCCGGGACAGGTACAATGAGCAGTTCTTC
CDR3: CASSPRDRYNEQFF

J: TRBJ2-7
D: TRBD1
size: -
V: TRBV28
DNA: TGTGCCAGCCAACGGACAGGGTCCTACGAGCAGTACTTC
CDR3: CASQRTGSYEQYF

J: TRBJ2-2
D: -
size: -
V: TRBV5-1
DNA: TGCGCCAGCAGCATGGAACCCTTAGAGGGGGAGCTGTTTTTT
CDR3: CASSMEPLEGELFF

J: TRBJ2-7
D: -
size: once
V: TRBV11-2
DNA: TGTGCCAGCAGTAAAGACTGGCTAACCTCCGAGCAGTACTTC
CDR3: CASSKDWLTSEQYF

J: TRBJ2-1
D: TRBD2
size: -
V: TRBV28
DNA: TGTGCCATCACCGGGACTAGCGGGAACAATGAGCAGTTCTTC
CDR3: CAITGTSGNNEQFF

J: TRBJ2-7
D: -
size: -
V: TRBV14
DNA: TGTGCCAGCAGCCTTCGACAGGCAAGCGAGCAGTACTTC
CDR3: CASSLRQASEQYF

J: TRBJ1-3
D: -
size: -
V: TRBV11-2
DNA: TGTGCCAGCAGCTTAGCGCTGGGAGGTTTAGTCTCTGGAAACACCATATATTTT
CDR3: CASSLALGGLVSGNTIYF

J: TRBJ2-4
D: TRBD2
size: -
V: TRBV5-1
DNA: TGCGCCAGCAGCTTGTGGTCTAGCGGGAGGGACTTAGCCAAAAACATTCAGTACTTC
CDR3: CASSLWSSGRDLAKNIQYF

J: TRBJ2-1
D: TRBD2
size: -
V: TRBV5-8
DNA: TGTGCCAGCAGCCGTAACCCGACTAGCGGGAGTAAAAATGAGCAGTTCTTC
CDR3: CASSRNPTSGSKNEQFF

J: TRBJ2-7
D: TRBD1
size: -
V: TRBV11-1
DNA: TGTGCCAGCAACCCAAGGGGGCAGGGCTACGAGCAGTACTTC
CDR3: CASNPRGQGYEQYF

J: TRBJ2-3
D: TRBD2
size: -
V: TRBV19
DNA: TGTGCCAGTAGTATCAAGACTAGCGGGAGCACAGATACGCAGTATTTT
CDR3: CASSIKTSGSTDTQYF